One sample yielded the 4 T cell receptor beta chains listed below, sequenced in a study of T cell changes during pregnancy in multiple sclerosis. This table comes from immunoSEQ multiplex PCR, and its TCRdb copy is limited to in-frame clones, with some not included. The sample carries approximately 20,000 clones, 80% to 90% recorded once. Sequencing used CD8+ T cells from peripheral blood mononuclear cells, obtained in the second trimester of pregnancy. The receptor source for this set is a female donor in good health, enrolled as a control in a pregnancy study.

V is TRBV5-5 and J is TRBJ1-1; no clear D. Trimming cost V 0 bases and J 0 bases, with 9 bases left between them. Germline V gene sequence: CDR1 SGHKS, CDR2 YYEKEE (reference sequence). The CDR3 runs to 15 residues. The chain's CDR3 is CASSLAPELNTEAFF. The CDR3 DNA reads TGTGCCAGCAGCTTGGCCCCGGAGTTGAACACTGAAGCTTTCTTT.

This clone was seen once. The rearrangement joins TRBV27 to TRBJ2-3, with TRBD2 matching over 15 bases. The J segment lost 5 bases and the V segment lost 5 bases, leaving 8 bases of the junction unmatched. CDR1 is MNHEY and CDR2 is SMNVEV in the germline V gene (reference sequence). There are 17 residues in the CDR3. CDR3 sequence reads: CASSIPGLAGGRDTQYF. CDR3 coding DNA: TGTGCCAGCAGTATACCGGGACTAGCGGGAGGCCGAGATACGCAGTATTTT.

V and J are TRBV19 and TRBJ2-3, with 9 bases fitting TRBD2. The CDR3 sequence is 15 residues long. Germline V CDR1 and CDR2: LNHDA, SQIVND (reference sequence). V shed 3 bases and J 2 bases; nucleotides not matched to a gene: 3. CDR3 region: CASSILAGNTDTQYF. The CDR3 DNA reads TGTGCCAGTAGTATCCTAGCGGGGAACACAGATACGCAGTATTTT.

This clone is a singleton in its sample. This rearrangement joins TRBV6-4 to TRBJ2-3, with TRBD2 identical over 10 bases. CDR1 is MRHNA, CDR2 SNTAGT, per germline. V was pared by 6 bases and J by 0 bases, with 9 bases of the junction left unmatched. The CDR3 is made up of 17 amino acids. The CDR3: CASSRTSGDGSTDTQYF. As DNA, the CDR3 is TGTGCCAGCAGCCGGACTAGCGGTGATGGAAGCACAGATACGCAGTATTTT.